Here is one TCR beta chain with its context. As handled by the study authors: Researchers report that nucleated cell counts were estimated from reference gene primer amplification. The assay was immunoSEQ multiplex PCR, and TCRdb's table has in-frame clones only and misses some. The DNA gave D and trimming, while V, J and clone size come from that table. The sample holds about 130,000 clones, around nine tenths seen once. These data belong to a study of blood T cell repertoires in COVID-19. Recruited during active infection, patients (from Seattle) were subsequently followed longitudinally. The CDR3 length is 13 residues. The germline gives CDR1 MDHEN, CDR2 SYDVKM. Trimming cost V 1 base and J 6 bases, with 9 bases left between them.

The gene calls are TRBV28 and TRBJ1-1; perhaps TRBD1 as D (5 bases). This receptor was identified in a woman aged 70-85 years with COVID-19, enrolled during active disease. The sequencing sample was made of peripheral blood. The CDR3 sequence: CASSLSQGPEAFF. The CDR3 DNA is TGTGCCAGCAGTTTATCGCAGGGCCCTGAAGCTTTCTTT.